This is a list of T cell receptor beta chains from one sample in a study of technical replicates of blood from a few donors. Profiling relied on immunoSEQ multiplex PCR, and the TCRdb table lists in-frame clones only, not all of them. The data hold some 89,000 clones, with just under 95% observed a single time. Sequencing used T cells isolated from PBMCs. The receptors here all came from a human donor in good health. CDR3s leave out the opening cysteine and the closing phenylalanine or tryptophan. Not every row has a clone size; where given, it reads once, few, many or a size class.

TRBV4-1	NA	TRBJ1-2	ASSPGTGIGYT
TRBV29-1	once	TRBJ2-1	SPRTGGRSYNEQF
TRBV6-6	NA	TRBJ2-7	ASSYRGAYEQY
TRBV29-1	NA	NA	SVGSGTGSYEQY
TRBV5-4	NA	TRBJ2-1	ASSSRLAGINEQF
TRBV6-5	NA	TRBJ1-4	ASSYSSQEKLF
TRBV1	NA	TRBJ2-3	TSIMGLSGSYTDTQY
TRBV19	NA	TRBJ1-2	ASSIMRGQTNSYT
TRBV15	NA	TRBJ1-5	ATSSGRQGNQPQH
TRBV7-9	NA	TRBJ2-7	ASSSGLHYEQY
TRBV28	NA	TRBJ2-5	ASGEPKGLAGGETQY
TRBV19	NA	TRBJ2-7	ASSIGGLVAEQY
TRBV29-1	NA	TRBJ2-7	SVALVSEDTSYEQY
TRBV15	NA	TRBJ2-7	ATSRLAGNEQY
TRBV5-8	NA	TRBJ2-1	ASSSGTGQNNEQF
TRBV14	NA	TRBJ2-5	ASSRRGETQY
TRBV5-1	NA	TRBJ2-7	ASSPAGTGGNEQY
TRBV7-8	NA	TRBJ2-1	ASSPVWGSSGDYNEQF
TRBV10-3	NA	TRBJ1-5	AIRLDRNQPQH
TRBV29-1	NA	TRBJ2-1	SVGTSGRYNEQF
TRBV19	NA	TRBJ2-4	ASGGVKNIQY
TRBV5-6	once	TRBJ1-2	ASSLDRELGGYT